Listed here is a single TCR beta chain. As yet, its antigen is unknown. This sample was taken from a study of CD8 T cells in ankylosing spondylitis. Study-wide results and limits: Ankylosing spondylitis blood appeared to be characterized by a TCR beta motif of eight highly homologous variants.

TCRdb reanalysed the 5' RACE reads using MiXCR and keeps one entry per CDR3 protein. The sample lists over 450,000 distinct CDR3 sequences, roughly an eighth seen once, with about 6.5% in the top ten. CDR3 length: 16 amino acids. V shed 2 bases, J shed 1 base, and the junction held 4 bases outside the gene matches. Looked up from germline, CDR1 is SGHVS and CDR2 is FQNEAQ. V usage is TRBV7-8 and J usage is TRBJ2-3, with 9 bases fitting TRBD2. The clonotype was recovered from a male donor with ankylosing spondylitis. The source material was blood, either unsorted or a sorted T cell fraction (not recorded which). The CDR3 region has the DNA TGTGCCAGCAGCTTAATCGGCGGGAGGGGCACAGATACGCAGTATTTT. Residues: CASSLIGGRGTDTQYF.